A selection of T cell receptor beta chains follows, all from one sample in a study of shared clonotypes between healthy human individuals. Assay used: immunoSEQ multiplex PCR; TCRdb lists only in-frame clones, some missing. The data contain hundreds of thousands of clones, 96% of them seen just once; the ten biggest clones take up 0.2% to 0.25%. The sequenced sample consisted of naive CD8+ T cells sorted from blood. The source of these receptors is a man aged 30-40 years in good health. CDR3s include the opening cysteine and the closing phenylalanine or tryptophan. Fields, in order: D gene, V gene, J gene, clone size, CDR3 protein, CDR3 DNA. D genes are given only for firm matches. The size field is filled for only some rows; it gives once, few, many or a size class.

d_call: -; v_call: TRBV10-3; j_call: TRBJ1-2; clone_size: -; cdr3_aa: CAISEGARGYTF; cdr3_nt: TGTGCCATCAGTGAAGGAGCTCGGGGCTACACCTTC
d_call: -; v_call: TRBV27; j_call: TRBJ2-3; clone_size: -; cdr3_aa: CASSLWGDGADTQYF; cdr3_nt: TGTGCCAGCAGTTTATGGGGGGATGGGGCAGATACGCAGTATTTT
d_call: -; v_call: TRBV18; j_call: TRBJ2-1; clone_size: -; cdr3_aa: CASSPAEEGSYNEQFF; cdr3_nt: TGTGCCAGCTCACCAGCGGAGGAGGGCTCCTACAATGAGCAGTTCTTC
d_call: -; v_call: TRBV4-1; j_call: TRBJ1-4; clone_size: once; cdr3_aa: CASSQRQSNEKLFF; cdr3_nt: TGCGCCAGCAGCCAACGCCAAAGTAATGAAAAACTGTTTTTT
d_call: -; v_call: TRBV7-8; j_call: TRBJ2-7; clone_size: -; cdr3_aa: CASSLGTYIYEQYF; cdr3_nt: TGTGCCAGCAGCTTAGGGACCTACATATACGAGCAGTACTTC
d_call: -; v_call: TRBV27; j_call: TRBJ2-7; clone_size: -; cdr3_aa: CASSQTGPYEQYF; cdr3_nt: TGTGCCAGCAGTCAGACGGGTCCCTACGAGCAGTACTTC
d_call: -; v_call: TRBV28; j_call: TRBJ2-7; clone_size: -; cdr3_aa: CASSPLATSSYEQYF; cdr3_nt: TGTGCCAGCAGCCCCCTGGCCACCAGCTCCTACGAGCAGTACTTC
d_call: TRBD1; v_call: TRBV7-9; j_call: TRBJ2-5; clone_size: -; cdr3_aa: CASEAAGQELEETQYF; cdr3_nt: TGTGCCAGCGAGGCGGCGGGACAGGAATTGGAGGAGACCCAGTACTTC
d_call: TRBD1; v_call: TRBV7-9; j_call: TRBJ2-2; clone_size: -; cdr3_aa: CASSLVGQGTGELFF; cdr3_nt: TGTGCCAGCAGCTTAGTAGGACAGGGGACCGGGGAGCTGTTTTTT
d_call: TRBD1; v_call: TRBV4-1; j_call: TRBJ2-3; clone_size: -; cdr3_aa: CASSQAGTGTDTQYF; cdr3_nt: TGCGCCAGCAGCCAGGCCGGGACAGGGACAGATACGCAGTATTTT
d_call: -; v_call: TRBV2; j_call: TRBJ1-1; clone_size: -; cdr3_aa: CASIGNTEAFF; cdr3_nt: TGTGCCAGCATTGGGAACACTGAAGCTTTCTTT
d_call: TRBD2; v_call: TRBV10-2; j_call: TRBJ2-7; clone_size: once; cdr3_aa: CASSERLAGGWGGHYEQYF; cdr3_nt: TGCGCCAGCAGTGAGAGGCTAGCGGGAGGTTGGGGGGGCCACTACGAGCAGTACTTC
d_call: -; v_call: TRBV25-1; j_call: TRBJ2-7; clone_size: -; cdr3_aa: CASSDPFSHRNYEQYF; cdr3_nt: TGTGCCAGCAGTGACCCCTTCAGTCACCGAAACTACGAGCAGTACTTC
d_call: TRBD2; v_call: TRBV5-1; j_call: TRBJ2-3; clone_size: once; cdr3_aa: CASSSHQKGLAGDGDTQYF; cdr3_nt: TGCGCCAGCAGCTCGCACCAGAAGGGACTAGCGGGAGATGGAGATACGCAGTATTTT
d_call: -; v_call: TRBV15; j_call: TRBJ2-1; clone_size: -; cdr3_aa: CATSLGGESEQFF; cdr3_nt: TGTGCCACCAGTCTCGGGGGAGAGAGTGAGCAGTTCTTC
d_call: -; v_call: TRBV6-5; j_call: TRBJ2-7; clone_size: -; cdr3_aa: CASSSPGRAYEQYF; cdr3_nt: TGTGCCAGCAGTTCTCCGGGACGTGCCTACGAGCAGTACTTC
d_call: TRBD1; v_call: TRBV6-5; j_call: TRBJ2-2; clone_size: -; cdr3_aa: CASSYYRGLPGELFF; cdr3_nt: TGTGCCAGCAGTTACTACAGGGGCCTGCCCGGGGAGCTGTTTTTT
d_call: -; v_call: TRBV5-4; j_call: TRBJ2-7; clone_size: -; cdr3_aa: CASSLAVDSEGNYEQYF; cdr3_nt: TGTGCCAGCAGCTTGGCCGTCGATTCCGAGGGGAACTACGAGCAGTACTTC
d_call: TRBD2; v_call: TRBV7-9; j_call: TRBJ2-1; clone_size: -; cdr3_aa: CASSDNRLAPDNEQFF; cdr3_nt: TGTGCCAGCAGCGACAATAGACTAGCGCCTGACAATGAGCAGTTCTTC
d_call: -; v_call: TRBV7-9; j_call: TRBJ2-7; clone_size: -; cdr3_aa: CASSLVVRGRDEQYF; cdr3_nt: TGTGCCAGCAGCTTAGTGGTCCGGGGGCGAGACGAGCAGTACTTC
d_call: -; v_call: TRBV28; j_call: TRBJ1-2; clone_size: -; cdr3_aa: CASSPNLPNYGYTF; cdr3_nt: TGTGCCAGCAGCCCTAACTTGCCGAACTATGGCTACACCTTC
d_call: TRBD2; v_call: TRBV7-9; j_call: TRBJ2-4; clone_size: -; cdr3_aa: CASSSLAGVGRDQNIQYF; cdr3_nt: TGTGCCAGCAGCTCACTAGCGGGAGTGGGTAGGGACCAAAACATTCAGTACTTC
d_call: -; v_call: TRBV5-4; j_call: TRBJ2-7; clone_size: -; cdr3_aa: CASSLAGPLYEQYF; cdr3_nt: TGTGCCAGCAGCTTGGCCGGCCCATTATACGAGCAGTACTTC
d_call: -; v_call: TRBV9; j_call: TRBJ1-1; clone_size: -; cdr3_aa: CASSDMGNGLWTEAFF; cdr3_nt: TGTGCCAGCAGCGACATGGGGAACGGGTTATGGACTGAAGCTTTCTTT
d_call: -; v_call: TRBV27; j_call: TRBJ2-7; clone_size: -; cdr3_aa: CASQTYEQYF; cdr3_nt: TGTGCCAGCCAGACCTACGAGCAGTACTTC
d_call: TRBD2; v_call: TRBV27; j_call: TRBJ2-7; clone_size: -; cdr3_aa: CASTGLAGGYEQYF; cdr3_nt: TGTGCCAGCACCGGACTAGCGGGAGGCTACGAGCAGTACTTC
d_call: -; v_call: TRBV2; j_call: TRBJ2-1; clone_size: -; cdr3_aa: CASRPGELASNEQFF; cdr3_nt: TGTGCCAGCCGCCCGGGAGAGCTAGCGAGCAATGAGCAGTTCTTC
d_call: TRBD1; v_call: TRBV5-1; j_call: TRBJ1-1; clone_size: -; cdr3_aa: CASSWTGSLAEAFF; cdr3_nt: TGCGCCAGCAGCTGGACAGGGAGTCTCGCTGAAGCTTTCTTT
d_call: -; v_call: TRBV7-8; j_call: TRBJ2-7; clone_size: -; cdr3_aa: CASSSSSGYEQYF; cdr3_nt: TGTGCCAGCAGCTCGTCGTCCGGATACGAGCAGTACTTC
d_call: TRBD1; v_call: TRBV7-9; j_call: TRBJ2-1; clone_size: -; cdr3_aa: CASSSGQGYNEQFF; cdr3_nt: TGTGCCAGCAGCTCGGGACAGGGCTACAATGAGCAGTTCTTC
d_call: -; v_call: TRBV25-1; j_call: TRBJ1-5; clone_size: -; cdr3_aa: CASSQGYGGNQPQHF; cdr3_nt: TGTGCCAGCAGCCAGGGGTATGGAGGGAATCAGCCCCAGCATTTT
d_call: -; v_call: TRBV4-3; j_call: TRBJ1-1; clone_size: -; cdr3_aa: CASSQDTGYTEAFF; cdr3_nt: TGCGCCAGCAGCCAAGATACGGGTTACACTGAAGCTTTCTTT
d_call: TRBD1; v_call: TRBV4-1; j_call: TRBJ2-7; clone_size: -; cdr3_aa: CASSQDEGQGTYEQYF; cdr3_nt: TGCGCCAGCAGCCAAGATGAAGGACAGGGTACCTACGAGCAGTACTTC
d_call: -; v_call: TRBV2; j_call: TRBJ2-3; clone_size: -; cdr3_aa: CASSDSSGDTQYF; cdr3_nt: TGTGCCAGCAGTGACTCTTCCGGGGATACGCAGTATTTT
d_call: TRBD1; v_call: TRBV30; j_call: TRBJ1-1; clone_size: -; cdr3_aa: CACVDRGNTEAFF; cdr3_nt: TGTGCCTGCGTGGACAGGGGGAACACTGAAGCTTTCTTT
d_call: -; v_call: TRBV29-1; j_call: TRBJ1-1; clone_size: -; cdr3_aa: CSVEGSLRRETEAFF; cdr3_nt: TGCAGCGTTGAAGGTTCTTTGAGGAGGGAGACTGAAGCTTTCTTT
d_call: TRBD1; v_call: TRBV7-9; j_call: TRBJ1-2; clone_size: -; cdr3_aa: CARGDSLGGYTF; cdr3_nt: TGTGCCAGAGGGGACAGTCTTGGTGGCTACACCTTC
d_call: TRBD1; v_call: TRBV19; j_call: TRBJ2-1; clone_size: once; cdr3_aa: CASIPGTGTYNEQFF; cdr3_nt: TGTGCCAGTATCCCCGGGACAGGGACCTACAATGAGCAGTTCTTC
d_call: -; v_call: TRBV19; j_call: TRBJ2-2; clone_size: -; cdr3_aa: CASSDQGSTGELFF; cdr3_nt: TGTGCCAGTAGTGACCAGGGATCCACCGGGGAGCTGTTTTTT
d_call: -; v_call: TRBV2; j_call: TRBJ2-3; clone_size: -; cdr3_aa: CASRGRDTQYF; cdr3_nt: TGTGCCAGCAGAGGTAGAGATACGCAGTATTTT
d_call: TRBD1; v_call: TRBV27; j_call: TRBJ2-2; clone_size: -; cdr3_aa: CASRGPGQRVSGELFF; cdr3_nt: TGTGCCAGCAGGGGACCGGGACAGCGAGTTTCCGGGGAGCTGTTTTTT
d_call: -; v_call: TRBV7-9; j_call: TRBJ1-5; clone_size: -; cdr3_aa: CASSLSWNQPQHF; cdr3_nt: TGTGCCAGCAGCTTATCGTGGAATCAGCCCCAGCATTTT
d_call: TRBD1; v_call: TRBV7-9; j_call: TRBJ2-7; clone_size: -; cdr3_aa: CASSQRRDRDLRVQYF; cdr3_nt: TGTGCCAGCAGCCAAAGACGGGACAGAGACTTACGTGTGCAGTACTTC
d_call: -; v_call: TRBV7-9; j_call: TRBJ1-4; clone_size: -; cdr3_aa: CASSLDRHLGTNEKLFF; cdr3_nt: TGTGCCAGCAGCTTGGACAGACACCTTGGGACTAATGAAAAACTGTTTTTT
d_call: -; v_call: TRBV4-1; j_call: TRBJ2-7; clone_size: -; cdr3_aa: CASSQETGNYEQYF; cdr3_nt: TGCGCCAGCAGCCAAGAGACAGGCAACTACGAGCAGTACTTC
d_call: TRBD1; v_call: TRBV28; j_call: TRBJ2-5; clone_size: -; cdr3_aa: CASSRDRVEETQYF; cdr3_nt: TGTGCCAGCAGCCGGGACAGGGTCGAAGAGACCCAGTACTTC
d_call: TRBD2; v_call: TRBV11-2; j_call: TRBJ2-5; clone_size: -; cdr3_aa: CASSLGTSSWETQYF; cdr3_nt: TGTGCCAGCAGCTTAGGGACTAGCTCTTGGGAGACCCAGTACTTC
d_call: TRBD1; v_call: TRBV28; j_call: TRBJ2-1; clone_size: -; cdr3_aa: CASTQDSGTGGYNEQFF; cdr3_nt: TGTGCCAGCACCCAGGACTCCGGGACAGGGGGCTACAATGAGCAGTTCTTC
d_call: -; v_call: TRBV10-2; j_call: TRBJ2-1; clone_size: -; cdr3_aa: CASGRGDNEQFF; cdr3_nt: TGCGCCAGCGGTCGAGGGGACAATGAGCAGTTCTTC
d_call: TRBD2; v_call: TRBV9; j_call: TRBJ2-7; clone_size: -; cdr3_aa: CASSVGADPGGREQYF; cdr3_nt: TGTGCCAGCAGCGTAGGGGCAGACCCGGGAGGGCGCGAGCAGTACTTC